These T cell receptor beta chains were read from a single sample in a study of follicular helper T cells after annual influenza vaccination. Here immunoSEQ multiplex PCR was the method, and the copy in TCRdb shows in-frame clones only, minus some. The sample has about 14,000 clones; just under 80% are singletons. This sample comprised CXCR5- memory CD4+ T cells sorted from blood, obtained on the day of influenza vaccination. The receptors here all came from an adult who received the influenza vaccine. Both conserved end residues are part of each CDR3. D genes are given only for firm matches. A row's size may be missing; if present it is once, few, many or a size class.

j_call: TRBJ1-4; v_call: TRBV5-1; d_call: -; clone_size: -; cdr3_aa: CASSLVADEKLFF; cdr3_nt: TGCGCCAGCAGCTTGGTTGCGGATGAAAAACTGTTTTTT
j_call: TRBJ1-2; v_call: TRBV15; d_call: TRBD1; clone_size: -; cdr3_aa: CATSTSRGANYGYTF; cdr3_nt: TGTGCCACCAGCACCTCCAGGGGGGCTAACTATGGCTACACCTTC
j_call: TRBJ2-3; v_call: TRBV11-3; d_call: -; clone_size: -; cdr3_aa: CASSLGRDNTQYF; cdr3_nt: TGTGCCAGCAGCTTAGGCCGGGATAATACGCAGTATTTT
j_call: TRBJ2-7; v_call: TRBV7-9; d_call: TRBD1; clone_size: -; cdr3_aa: CASSSYGQGGNYEQYF; cdr3_nt: TGTGCCAGCAGCTCCTACGGACAGGGGGGGAACTACGAGCAGTACTTC
j_call: TRBJ1-2; v_call: TRBV2; d_call: -; clone_size: -; cdr3_aa: CASSAQEGNYGYTF; cdr3_nt: TGTGCCAGCAGTGCACAGGAGGGAAACTATGGCTACACCTTC
j_call: TRBJ1-1; v_call: TRBV15; d_call: TRBD1; clone_size: -; cdr3_aa: CATSRGTGGTPDNTEAFF; cdr3_nt: TGTGCCACCAGCAGAGGAACAGGGGGCACGCCGGACAACACTGAAGCTTTCTTT
j_call: TRBJ2-7; v_call: TRBV15; d_call: -; clone_size: -; cdr3_aa: CATSTRTSLYEQYF; cdr3_nt: TGTGCCACCAGCACCCGGACAAGCCTTTACGAGCAGTACTTC
j_call: TRBJ2-2; v_call: TRBV5-5; d_call: TRBD1; clone_size: -; cdr3_aa: CASSQTQGAGGGELFF; cdr3_nt: TGTGCCAGCAGCCAAACACAGGGGGCCGGCGGCGGGGAGCTGTTTTTT
j_call: TRBJ1-2; v_call: TRBV7-8; d_call: -; clone_size: -; cdr3_aa: CASSLNRQGGYTF; cdr3_nt: TGTGCCAGCAGCTTAAACCGCCAGGGGGGCTACACCTTC
j_call: TRBJ2-3; v_call: TRBV15; d_call: -; clone_size: -; cdr3_aa: CATSPSRSTDTQYF; cdr3_nt: TGTGCCACCAGCCCTTCACGATCCACAGATACGCAGTATTTT
j_call: TRBJ1-4; v_call: TRBV9; d_call: -; clone_size: once; cdr3_aa: CASSVATGGYEKLFF; cdr3_nt: TGTGCCAGCAGCGTAGCTACCGGGGGTTATGAAAAACTGTTTTTT
j_call: TRBJ1-2; v_call: TRBV11-2; d_call: TRBD1; clone_size: -; cdr3_aa: CASSLDPTGSPGYTF; cdr3_nt: TGTGCCAGCAGCTTAGATCCGACAGGGAGTCCTGGCTACACCTTC
j_call: TRBJ2-7; v_call: TRBV6-6; d_call: TRBD1; clone_size: -; cdr3_aa: CASSGTGGTHEQYF; cdr3_nt: TGTGCCAGCAGTGGGACAGGGGGTACCCACGAGCAGTACTTC
j_call: TRBJ1-2; v_call: TRBV27; d_call: TRBD1; clone_size: once; cdr3_aa: CASSPGTGYYYGYTF; cdr3_nt: TGTGCCAGCAGTCCTGGGACAGGGTATTACTATGGCTACACCTTC
j_call: TRBJ2-5; v_call: TRBV9; d_call: TRBD2; clone_size: -; cdr3_aa: CASSTSGRQETQYF; cdr3_nt: TGTGCCAGCTCGACTAGCGGGAGACAAGAGACCCAGTACTTC
j_call: TRBJ1-2; v_call: TRBV11-2; d_call: TRBD1; clone_size: -; cdr3_aa: CASSSLQGRDYGYTF; cdr3_nt: TGTGCCAGCAGCTCCCTACAGGGGCGCGACTATGGCTACACCTTC
j_call: TRBJ2-1; v_call: TRBV6-1; d_call: -; clone_size: -; cdr3_aa: CASSVLARAGNNEQFF; cdr3_nt: TGTGCCAGCAGTGTTCTGGCCCGGGCAGGGAACAATGAGCAGTTCTTC
j_call: TRBJ1-2; v_call: TRBV27; d_call: TRBD1; clone_size: -; cdr3_aa: CASSLKPPGQGNYGYTF; cdr3_nt: TGTGCCAGCAGTCTAAAACCTCCGGGACAGGGGAACTATGGCTACACCTTC
j_call: TRBJ1-2; v_call: TRBV2; d_call: -; clone_size: -; cdr3_aa: CASSDFTSRGGYTF; cdr3_nt: TGTGCCAGCAGTGACTTTACGAGCCGGGGTGGCTACACCTTC
j_call: TRBJ2-7; v_call: TRBV18; d_call: TRBD2; clone_size: -; cdr3_aa: CASSTRTSYEQYF; cdr3_nt: TGTGCCAGCTCAACACGGACTAGCTACGAGCAGTACTTC
j_call: TRBJ2-7; v_call: TRBV28; d_call: -; clone_size: few; cdr3_aa: CASTLEGSPYEQYF; cdr3_nt: TGTGCCAGCACCCTAGAAGGGTCTCCCTACGAGCAGTACTTC
j_call: TRBJ2-7; v_call: TRBV28; d_call: -; clone_size: few; cdr3_aa: CASRAGNRLYEQYF; cdr3_nt: TGTGCCAGCCGCGCAGGAAACCGCCTCTACGAGCAGTACTTC
j_call: TRBJ2-7; v_call: TRBV27; d_call: TRBD1; clone_size: -; cdr3_aa: CASSRTLSGGGEQYF; cdr3_nt: TGTGCCAGCAGCAGGACGCTATCAGGGGGCGGCGAGCAGTACTTC
j_call: TRBJ1-1; v_call: TRBV28; d_call: -; clone_size: -; cdr3_aa: CASANRALNTEAFF; cdr3_nt: TGTGCCAGCGCCAACCGAGCCTTGAACACTGAAGCTTTCTTT
j_call: TRBJ1-3; v_call: TRBV4-3; d_call: -; clone_size: -; cdr3_aa: CASSQDGGGYGNTIYF; cdr3_nt: TGCGCCAGCAGCCAAGATGGCGGGGGTTACGGAAACACCATATATTTT
j_call: TRBJ1-3; v_call: TRBV7-2; d_call: -; clone_size: -; cdr3_aa: CASSLGHSGPRGNTIYF; cdr3_nt: TGTGCCAGCAGCTTGGGGCATTCAGGGCCAAGGGGTAACACCATATATTTT
j_call: TRBJ2-2; v_call: TRBV5-1; d_call: -; clone_size: -; cdr3_aa: CASSSGVVTGELFF; cdr3_nt: TGCGCCAGCAGCTCCGGAGTCGTCACCGGGGAGCTGTTTTTT
j_call: TRBJ2-7; v_call: TRBV6-9; d_call: -; clone_size: -; cdr3_aa: CARGGPYEQYF; cdr3_nt: TGTGCCAGGGGGGGCCCCTACGAGCAGTACTTC
j_call: TRBJ1-6; v_call: TRBV5-1; d_call: -; clone_size: -; cdr3_aa: CASSLEGQNNSPLHF; cdr3_nt: TGCGCCAGCAGCTTGGAGGGACAAAATAATTCACCCCTCCACTTT
j_call: TRBJ1-5; v_call: TRBV7-8; d_call: TRBD1; clone_size: -; cdr3_aa: CASSMLQGGYSNQPQHF; cdr3_nt: TGTGCCAGCAGCATGTTACAGGGGGGTTATAGCAATCAGCCCCAGCATTTT
j_call: TRBJ2-4; v_call: TRBV19; d_call: -; clone_size: -; cdr3_aa: CASSPTPKNIQYF; cdr3_nt: TGTGCCAGTAGTCCCACCCCTAAAAACATTCAGTACTTC
j_call: TRBJ1-4; v_call: TRBV27; d_call: TRBD1; clone_size: -; cdr3_aa: CASSLDRVNEKLFF; cdr3_nt: TGTGCCAGCAGTTTAGACAGGGTTAATGAAAAACTGTTTTTT
j_call: TRBJ2-3; v_call: TRBV30; d_call: -; clone_size: -; cdr3_aa: CAWGGTVRGYTQYF; cdr3_nt: TGTGCCTGGGGGGGGACAGTCAGAGGATATACGCAGTATTTT
j_call: TRBJ2-3; v_call: TRBV19; d_call: TRBD2; clone_size: -; cdr3_aa: CASHGGLASTDTQYF; cdr3_nt: TGTGCCAGTCATGGTGGACTAGCAAGCACAGATACGCAGTATTTT
j_call: TRBJ2-3; v_call: TRBV5-1; d_call: TRBD2; clone_size: -; cdr3_aa: CASSLSSGGAGDTQYF; cdr3_nt: TGCGCCAGCAGCTTGTCTAGCGGGGGGGCGGGAGATACGCAGTATTTT
j_call: TRBJ2-5; v_call: TRBV29-1; d_call: -; clone_size: -; cdr3_aa: CSVFRGGQETQYF; cdr3_nt: TGCAGCGTTTTCAGGGGGGGCCAAGAGACCCAGTACTTC
j_call: TRBJ2-7; v_call: TRBV7-2; d_call: -; clone_size: -; cdr3_aa: CASSLANEQYF; cdr3_nt: TGTGCCAGCAGCTTAGCGAACGAGCAGTACTTC
j_call: TRBJ1-3; v_call: TRBV19; d_call: -; clone_size: -; cdr3_aa: CASDAAGSGNTIYF; cdr3_nt: TGTGCCAGTGACGCCGCGGGCTCTGGAAACACCATATATTTT
j_call: TRBJ2-3; v_call: TRBV5-4; d_call: -; clone_size: -; cdr3_aa: CASSLLQTSTDTQYF; cdr3_nt: TGTGCCAGCAGCCTACTACAGACTAGCACAGATACGCAGTATTTT
j_call: TRBJ2-5; v_call: TRBV9; d_call: -; clone_size: -; cdr3_aa: CASSVKEGIETQYF; cdr3_nt: TGTGCCAGCAGCGTAAAAGAGGGAATCGAGACCCAGTACTTC
j_call: TRBJ2-2; v_call: TRBV7-3; d_call: TRBD1; clone_size: -; cdr3_aa: CASGTGVGELFF; cdr3_nt: TGTGCCAGCGGGACAGGGGTCGGGGAGCTGTTTTTT
j_call: TRBJ1-6; v_call: TRBV7-8; d_call: -; clone_size: -; cdr3_aa: CASSPGTHYNSPLHF; cdr3_nt: TGTGCCAGCAGCCCAGGGACCCACTATAATTCACCCCTCCACTTT
j_call: TRBJ2-6; v_call: TRBV7-9; d_call: -; clone_size: -; cdr3_aa: CASPDSESSGANVLTF; cdr3_nt: TGTGCCAGCCCGGACAGCGAGAGCTCTGGGGCCAACGTCCTGACTTTC
j_call: TRBJ1-4; v_call: TRBV5-4; d_call: -; clone_size: -; cdr3_aa: CASSLWRAGNEKLFF; cdr3_nt: TGTGCCAGCAGCTTGTGGCGGGCAGGGAATGAAAAACTGTTTTTT
j_call: TRBJ1-6; v_call: TRBV9; d_call: -; clone_size: few; cdr3_aa: CASSVGAVNSPLHF; cdr3_nt: TGTGCCAGCAGCGTTGGGGCAGTAAATTCACCCCTCCACTTT
j_call: TRBJ2-5; v_call: TRBV29-1; d_call: -; clone_size: -; cdr3_aa: CSVGGGRETQYF; cdr3_nt: TGCAGCGTTGGGGGGGGCAGAGAGACCCAGTACTTC
j_call: TRBJ1-1; v_call: TRBV5-1; d_call: -; clone_size: -; cdr3_aa: CASSQEVLNTEAFF; cdr3_nt: TGCGCCAGCAGCCAAGAGGTACTGAACACTGAAGCTTTCTTT
j_call: TRBJ2-1; v_call: TRBV11-2; d_call: -; clone_size: once; cdr3_aa: CASSSLQGWGEQFF; cdr3_nt: TGTGCCAGCAGCTCCCTGCAGGGGTGGGGTGAGCAGTTCTTC
j_call: TRBJ2-1; v_call: TRBV5-1; d_call: -; clone_size: -; cdr3_aa: CASSPQGQVLEQFF; cdr3_nt: TGCGCCAGCAGCCCCCAGGGGCAAGTTCTAGAGCAGTTCTTC
j_call: TRBJ1-2; v_call: TRBV5-4; d_call: -; clone_size: -; cdr3_aa: CASRSGGNYGYTF; cdr3_nt: TGTGCCAGCAGATCGGGGGGTAACTATGGCTACACCTTC
j_call: TRBJ2-1; v_call: TRBV2; d_call: TRBD1; clone_size: -; cdr3_aa: CAAGQGRTLGDGEQFF; cdr3_nt: TGTGCCGCGGGACAGGGGCGAACCTTGGGTGACGGTGAGCAGTTCTTC
j_call: TRBJ1-3; v_call: TRBV30; d_call: -; clone_size: -; cdr3_aa: CAWGYSAGRANTIYF; cdr3_nt: TGTGCCTGGGGTTACTCCGCGGGGCGGGCAAACACCATATATTTT
j_call: TRBJ1-3; v_call: TRBV6-6; d_call: -; clone_size: -; cdr3_aa: CASSPGGLDTIYF; cdr3_nt: TGTGCCAGCAGCCCCGGGGGTTTAGACACCATATATTTT
j_call: TRBJ2-1; v_call: TRBV11-2; d_call: -; clone_size: -; cdr3_aa: CASSDPTSNQFF; cdr3_nt: TGTGCCAGCAGCGACCCAACTAGTAATCAGTTCTTC
j_call: TRBJ2-5; v_call: TRBV18; d_call: -; clone_size: -; cdr3_aa: CASSTIDGTLETQYF; cdr3_nt: TGTGCCAGCTCAACGATCGACGGGACTTTGGAGACCCAGTACTTC
j_call: TRBJ2-1; v_call: TRBV15; d_call: -; clone_size: -; cdr3_aa: CATSPSSGTYNEQFF; cdr3_nt: TGTGCCACCAGCCCGAGTTCAGGTACCTACAATGAGCAGTTCTTC